This T cell receptor (beta chain) was identified in a study of T-cell reconstitution after alpha-beta-depleted transplantation in children. Study-wide results and limits: Newly produced T cells mostly provided counts and TCRbeta diversity after one year, as hyperexpanded clones declined. About two months after transplant, alpha-beta T cells reportedly came from several hundred expanded graft clones. From surviving recipient T cells and thymic progenitors came the high day-60 TCRbeta diversity observed in some patients.

This clonotype appeared a few times. Its antigen is undetermined. Researchers prepared the TCRbeta library using unique molecular identifiers, the study reports. In TCRdb, the PCR reads were re-called with MiXCR into one record per CDR3 protein. The sample carries some 290,000 distinct CDR3 sequences, around 25% recorded once. Trimming took 3 bases from V and 5 from J, leaving 7 bases between them. The germline CDR1 and CDR2 sequences are DFQATT and SNEGSKA (reference sequence). The CDR3 totals 11 residues. This sequence joins TRBV20-1 and TRBJ2-5; D perhaps matches TRBD1 (6 bases). Sequenced here: PBMCs, mostly from graft donor cells, sampled 180 days after TCRalphabeta/CD19-depleted stem cell transplant. The TCR originated in a male patient younger than 18 who had a stem cell transplant for acute lymphoblastic leukemia, so the T cells may come from the graft donor. The CDR3 is CSARRGETQYF. The CDR3 bases are TGCAGTGCTAGGAGGGGGGAGACCCAGTACTTC.